Following are 29 T cell receptor beta chains from one sample sequenced in a study of blood T cell repertoires in COVID-19 (dated by TCRdb to the early 2020s). To prepare the library, the immunoSEQ multiplex PCR assay was applied. The immuneACCESS repertoire file appears here via TCRdb, limited to in-frame rearrangements. These files lack a portion of the clones; in checked studies, under half of the deficit traces to unresolved V genes, and the cause of the others is not known. The sample contains 200,000 to 250,000 clones, around four fifths of them found a single time. The ten largest clones capture 2.5% to 3.5% of the sample. Sequencing was performed on peripheral blood. Every receptor here comes from a man between 45 and 60 years old with active or convalescent COVID-19.

CDR3 sequence: CAWSVGSGAYNEQFF. In DNA form, the CDR3 reads TGTGCCTGGAGTGTAGGTAGCGGGGCGTACAATGAGCAGTTCTTC. This rearrangement joins TRBV30 to TRBJ2-1; 8 bases are shared with TRBD2. Trimming removed 0 bases from V and 4 bases from J; junction bases left unmatched: 5. The CDR3 totals 15 residues. CDR1 and CDR2 from the germline V gene are GTSNPN and SVGIG (reference sequence).

This chain links TRBV20-1 with TRBJ1-2; the D gene is possibly TRBD1 (6 bases). This CDR3 comprises 14 residues. Deletions cut 3 bases from V and 1 base from J, with 12 bases between. Looked up from germline, CDR1 is DFQATT and CDR2 is SNEGSKA (reference sequence). CDR3 sequence (DNA): TGCAGTGCTAGTTGGACAGCCTTTAACTATGGCTACACCTTC. As protein: CSASWTAFNYGYTF.

The gene calls are TRBV2 and TRBJ1-5; tentative D call: TRBD1 (5 bases). Per germline, CDR1 SNHLY and CDR2 FYNNEI. Trimming removed 6 bases at V and 0 bases at J, with 30 bases between. CDR3 length: 21 amino acids. CDR3: CASSWEVDRTRGGYSNQPQHF. The CDR3 DNA reads TGTGCCAGCAGCTGGGAGGTTGACAGAACGCGGGGGGGATATAGCAATCAGCCCCAGCATTTT. Based on the CDR3 plus reference TRBV2 and TRBJ1-5, the full variable domain is EPEVTQTPSHQVTQMGQEVILRCVPISNHLYFYWYRQILGQKVEFLVSFYNNEISEKSEIFDDQFSVERPDGSNFTLKIRSTKLEDSAMYFCASSWEVDRTRGGYSNQPQHFGDGTRLSIL.

This clone was seen once. The rearrangement joins TRBV9 to TRBJ2-5, with D unclear. The CDR3 runs to 14 residues. Trimming left V 4 bases short and J 5 bases short, with 15 bases between. The germline V gene encodes CDR1 SGDLS and CDR2 YYNGEE. The CDR3 reads CASSPPGSWETQYF. The CDR3 nucleotides read TGTGCCAGCAGCCCCCCGGGTAGTTGGGAGACCCAGTACTTC.

The sample holds one count of this clone. The V call is TRBV6-6, the J call TRBJ1-2; 7 positions match TRBD1. After removal of 5 bases from V and 8 bases from J, the junction contained 14 bases not matched to a gene. Germline CDR1 MNHNY, CDR2 SVGAGI (reference sequence). This CDR3 is built from 15 residues. CDR3 protein: CASSTSGQDLGGYTF. CDR3 coding DNA: TGTGCCAGCAGTACTTCCGGACAGGACTTGGGCGGCTACACCTTC.

V and J are TRBV3-1 (or the pseudogene TRBV3-2) and TRBJ1-5; 8 bases map to TRBD1. Trimming cost V 4 bases and J 0 bases; bases outside gene matches: 5. This CDR3 is built from 16 residues. Per germline, CDR1 LGHDT and CDR2 YNNKEL (reference sequence). The CDR3 is CASSRTRGLSNQPQHF. The CDR3 DNA sequence: TGTGCCAGCAGCCGGACCAGGGGGCTTAGCAATCAGCCCCAGCATTTT.

V is TRBV5-6 and J is TRBJ2-5, with 7 positions matching TRBD1. Germline values: CDR1 SGHDT, CDR2 YYEEEE. The V gene end was trimmed by 6 bases and the J gene end by 3 bases; junction bases not matched to a gene: 5. The CDR3 contains 13 residues. As DNA, the CDR3 is TGTGCCAGCATAGGCCAGGGGGAAGAGACCCAGTACTTC. This gives the protein CASIGQGEETQYF.

This clone was seen only once. The chain uses TRBV19 and TRBJ2-2, with 8 positions matching TRBD1. Per germline, CDR1 LNHDA and CDR2 SQIVND (reference sequence). This CDR3 contains 14 residues. Germline trimming cut 5 bases from V and 6 bases from J; bases unmatched to any gene: 5. Written as DNA, the CDR3 is TGTGCCAGTAGTCCGACAGGGGAGTCCGGGGAGCTGTTTTTT. This gives the protein CASSPTGESGELFF.

The CDR3 DNA follows: TGTGCCAGTAGTATGGCTAGCACAGATACGCAGTATTTT. Its translation is CASSMASTDTQYF. V usage is TRBV19 and J usage is TRBJ2-3; D is unclear. Between the trimmed V and J ends, which lost 3 bases and 0 bases, there was a span of 4 bases. CDR1 is LNHDA, CDR2 SQIVND, per germline (reference sequence). CDR3 length: 13 residues.

V and J are TRBV7-2 and TRBJ1-1; 8 positions agree with TRBD1. The CDR3 runs 15 residues. Trimming at V came to 6 bases and at J to 1 base, leaving 7 bases not matched to a gene. Germline V CDR1 and CDR2: SGHTA, FQGNSA. The CDR3, as DNA: TGTGCCAGCAGTCCCTGGACAGGGAGGAACACTGAAGCTTTCTTT. Translated: CASSPWTGRNTEAFF.

DNA of the CDR3: TGTGCCAGCAGCCCTATGACAGTCAATCAGCCCCAGCATTTT. Its translation is CASSPMTVNQPQHF. The genes are TRBV7-9 and TRBJ1-5, with D possibly TRBD1 on 5 matching bases. CDR3 length equals 14 residues. V was pared by 5 bases and J by 3 bases, with 11 bases between. CDR1 is SEHNR, CDR2 FQNEAQ, per germline (reference sequence).

The genes are TRBV29-1 and TRBJ2-1; D might be TRBD2 (6 bases). V was shortened by 5 bases and J by 3 bases, with 20 bases between the two germline ends. CDR3 length equals 16 residues. Germline V gene sequence: CDR1 SQVTM, CDR2 ANQGSEA. CDR3 sequence (DNA): TGCAGCGTTTTGGGGGGTCCACGTCAAATCTACAATGAGCAGTTCTTC. This translates into CSVLGGPRQIYNEQFF.

The V and J genes are TRBV3-1 (or the pseudogene TRBV3-2) and TRBJ2-3; 8 bases are shared with TRBD1. This CDR3 contains 15 residues. Losses at the gene ends were 4 bases for V and 1 base for J; bases not matched to a gene: 4. Germline CDR1 is LGHDT and CDR2 is YNNKEL (reference sequence). CDR3 residues: CASSRTGRGTDTQYF. CDR3 coding DNA: TGTGCCAGCAGCCGGACAGGGAGAGGCACAGATACGCAGTATTTT.

The V and J genes are TRBV6-5 and TRBJ2-7; 7 bases map to TRBD2. Germline V gene lookup returns CDR1 MNHEY and CDR2 SVGAGI. This CDR3 is built from 15 residues. Trimming took 6 bases from V and 2 from J; bases not matched to a gene: 10. The CDR3 sequence is CASRRLGGEAYEQYF. The CDR3 region has the DNA TGTGCCAGCAGACGTCTGGGGGGGGAAGCCTACGAGCAGTACTTC.

J is TRBJ1-2 and V is TRBV6-5; 8 bases agree with TRBD1. The CDR3 length is 15 residues. Germline values: CDR1 MNHEY, CDR2 SVGAGI. The V and J ends lost 0 bases and 4 bases, in that order; junction bases with no gene match: 4. CDR3 region: CASSYSAGGGYGYTF. The CDR3 DNA follows: TGTGCCAGCAGTTACTCTGCAGGGGGCGGCTATGGCTACACCTTC.

The gene calls are TRBV27 and TRBJ1-5; a possible D gene is TRBD1 (5 bases). The CDR3 contains 15 residues. Germline V lookup: CDR1 MNHEY, CDR2 SMNVEV (reference sequence). Trimming took 6 bases from V and 5 from J, leaving 17 bases between them. Here the CDR3 DNA reads TGTGCCAGCAGCCGGGTGGGCCAGGGTTATCAGCCCCAGCATTTT. This gives the protein CASSRVGQGYQPQHF.

This clone has ten or more counts. J is TRBJ1-1 and V is TRBV6-5, with 8 bases lining up with TRBD1. With V trimmed by 0 bases and J by 4 bases, 7 bases remained unmatched. The CDR3 spans 16 residues. In germline, CDR1 is MNHEY, CDR2 SVGAGI. CDR3 region: CASSYSIQGASTEAFF. The CDR3 DNA reads as TGTGCCAGCAGTTACTCGATTCAGGGGGCATCCACTGAAGCTTTCTTT.

V gene TRBV3-1 (or the pseudogene TRBV3-2) combines with J gene TRBJ1-4, with D perhaps TRBD1 (5 bases). This CDR3 has 16 residues. The V gene lost 4 bases and the J gene lost 0 bases, with 12 bases spanning the gap. Germline V gene data show CDR1 as LGHDT and CDR2 as YNNKEL (reference sequence). The CDR3 sequence is CASSPLEGATNEKLFF. Here the CDR3 DNA reads TGTGCCAGCAGCCCTCTCGAAGGGGCAACTAATGAAAAACTGTTTTTT.

J is TRBJ1-5 and V is TRBV6-2 or TRBV6-3; D may be TRBD1 (6 bases). Looked up from germline, CDR1 is MNHEY and CDR2 is SVGEGT. Deletions cut 5 bases from V and 3 bases from J, with 14 bases between. There are 15 residues in the CDR3. CDR3 sequence: CASSPRTEINQPQHF. The CDR3 DNA is TGTGCCAGCAGTCCCCGGACAGAAATCAATCAGCCCCAGCATTTT.

The chain couples TRBV28 to TRBJ2-7; 8 nucleotides match TRBD2. With V trimmed by 2 bases and J by 3 bases, 9 bases remained unmatched. The CDR3 is 16 residues long. Germline CDR1 is MDHEN and CDR2 is SYDVKM. CDR3 residues: CASSLVTGGLLYEQYF. The CDR3 nucleotides read TGTGCCAGCAGTTTAGTAACGGGAGGGCTCCTCTACGAGCAGTACTTC.

About this clone itself: The sample has other DNA sequences that encode this CDR3 too. The V call is TRBV28, the J call TRBJ2-7; D is ambiguous. CDR1 and CDR2 (germline): MDHEN, SYDVKM. The V end lost 5 bases, the J end lost 7 bases, and 9 bases lay between the germline ends. CDR3 size: 11 residues. Here the CDR3 reads CASSLYWEQYF. The CDR3 DNA reads as TGTGCCAGCAGTCTCTACTGGGAGCAGTACTTC. The whole variable domain, remainder taken from reference TRBV28 and TRBJ2-7, is DVKVTQSSRYLVKRTGEKVFLECVQDMDHENMFWYRQDPGLGLRLIYFSYDVKMKEKGDIPEGYSVSREKKERFSLILESASTNQTSMYLCASSLYWEQYFGPGTRLTVT.

This sequence joins TRBV11-2 and TRBJ2-1; 8 positions match TRBD1. Germline-derived CDR1 and CDR2 are SGHAT and FQNNGV. With 0 bases clipped from V and 8 bases from J, the junction kept 9 bases outside the gene matches. The CDR3 length is 16 residues. CDR3 protein: CASSLDGGQGRDEQFF. CDR3 nucleotides: TGTGCCAGCAGCTTAGATGGTGGACAGGGTCGTGATGAGCAGTTCTTC.

This sequence joins TRBV7-2 and TRBJ1-3; D not resolved. Trimming took 3 bases from V and 0 from J, leaving 6 bases between them. CDR1 is SGHTA, CDR2 FQGNSA, per germline. The CDR3 is 14 residues long. The CDR3 loop is CASSLSISGNTIYF. The CDR3 region has the DNA TGTGCCAGCAGCTTGTCCATCTCTGGAAACACCATATATTTT.

The chain links TRBV18 to TRBJ2-1; the D is unclear. This CDR3 is 16 amino acids long. In germline, CDR1 is KGHSH, CDR2 LQKENI. With 2 bases removed from V and 0 bases from J, the gap between germline ends came to 11 bases. The CDR3 sequence: CASSPGTDLSYNEQFF. CDR3 DNA: TGTGCCAGCTCACCAGGTACAGACCTCTCCTACAATGAGCAGTTCTTC.

This clone was observed once. The chain carries TRBV4-3 and TRBJ1-4; D uncertain. Trimming cost V 0 bases and J 0 bases, with 14 bases left between them. Germline values: CDR1 LGHNA, CDR2 YSLEER. The CDR3 sequence is 18 residues long. The CDR3 sequence is CASSQDRKEFATNEKLFF. The DNA for the CDR3 is TGCGCCAGCAGCCAAGATAGGAAGGAGTTTGCAACTAATGAAAAACTGTTTTTT.

The chain couples TRBV6-5 to TRBJ2-7; the match to TRBD1 covers 8 bases. The CDR3 extends over 13 amino acids. The germline V gene has CDR1 MNHEY and CDR2 SVGAGI. Losses at the gene ends were 6 bases for V and 7 bases for J; bases not matched to a gene: 8. The CDR3 reads CASRKTGVWEQYF. DNA of the CDR3: TGTGCCAGCAGAAAGACAGGGGTTTGGGAGCAGTACTTC.

In this sample, this clone turned up a few times. This chain connects TRBV11-3 to TRBJ2-1; D is unclear. The germline V and J ends were trimmed by 5 bases and 10 bases, with 9 bases remaining between them. Germline CDR1 is SGHNT and CDR2 is YENEEA. The CDR3 is 11 amino acids. The CDR3 spells CASSQAGEQFF. DNA for the CDR3: TGTGCCAGCAGCCAAGCCGGGGAGCAGTTCTTC.

This clone was recorded once. The chain recombines TRBV13 with TRBJ1-2; tentative D call: TRBD1 (5 bases). This CDR3 is built from 14 residues. Per germline, CDR1 PRHDT and CDR2 FYEKMQ (reference sequence). Trimming cost V 4 bases and J 3 bases, with 12 bases left between them. CDR3 DNA sequence: TGTGCCAGCAGCTCGGGACTCCGGGACTATGGCTACACCTTC. It is translated as CASSSGLRDYGYTF.

The J gene is TRBJ1-1, the V gene TRBV3-1 (or the pseudogene TRBV3-2); D is ambiguous. The V gene's germline CDR1 is LGHDT and CDR2 YNNKEL (reference sequence). This CDR3 comprises 14 residues. The ends were cut back, 0 bases at V and 0 bases at J, with 5 bases in the middle. CDR3 in DNA: TGTGCCAGCAGCCAAGACCACATGAACACTGAAGCTTTCTTT. It yields the protein CASSQDHMNTEAFF.